The next 30 T cell receptor beta chains were all read from a single sample in a study of shared clonotypes between healthy human individuals. TCRdb keeps only in-frame clones here, not all; method: immunoSEQ multiplex PCR. The data hold over a million clones, with around 97% observed a single time. The sample comprised naive CD4+ T cells sorted from blood. Documented subset: CD45RA+ positively selected. Receptor source: a man aged 30-40 years in good health.

The V gene is TRBV10-3, the J gene TRBJ2-3, with a weak D call TRBD1 (5 bases). Germline V gives CDR1 ENHRY, CDR2 SYGVKD. The V and J ends lost 6 bases and 0 bases respectively, with 13 bases between them. This CDR3 spans 15 amino acids. This CDR3 reads CAIRDSPSSTDTQYF. The DNA for the CDR3 is TGTGCCATCAGAGACAGTCCCTCTAGCACAGATACGCAGTATTTT.

On this clone itself: This specimen includes other DNA sequences encoding the same CDR3. This chain joins TRBV27 and TRBJ2-1, with D perhaps TRBD1 or TRBD2 (5 bases each). Trimming took off 2 bases at V and 2 bases at J, with 7 bases between the two ends. CDR1 is MNHEY and CDR2 is SMNVEV in the germline V gene (reference sequence). This CDR3 contains 14 residues. CDR3 DNA: TGTGCCAGCAGTTTAGGGACGGCCTACAATGAGCAGTTCTTC. Its protein product is CASSLGTAYNEQFF.

The sample holds a few counts of this clone. The rearrangement uses TRBV5-4 and TRBJ2-1, with 7 bases fitting TRBD1. The CDR3 length is 14 residues. CDR1 is SGHNT and CDR2 is YYREEE in the germline V gene (reference sequence). The V gene end was trimmed by 3 bases and the J gene end by 5 bases; junction bases not matched to a gene: 5. CDR3 loop: CASSSTTGNNEQFF. CDR3 sequence (DNA): TGTGCCAGCAGCTCAACGACAGGGAACAATGAGCAGTTCTTC.

The chain couples TRBV7-8 to TRBJ1-1, with a tentative D call TRBD1 (5 bases). Germline V gene sequence: CDR1 SGHVS, CDR2 FQNEAQ. With 7 bases removed from V and 0 bases from J, the gap between germline ends came to 12 bases. This CDR3 comprises 14 residues. Here the CDR3 DNA reads TGTGCCAGCACCATGGGACCGATGAACACTGAAGCTTTCTTT. The encoded protein is CASTMGPMNTEAFF. The whole variable domain, remainder taken from reference TRBV7-8 and TRBJ1-1, is GAGVSQSPRYKVAKRGQDVALRCDPISGHVSLFWYQQALGQGPEFLTYFQNEAQLDKSGLPSDRFFAERPEGSVSTLKIQRTQQEDSAVYLCASTMGPMNTEAFFGQGTRLTVV.

A single count supports this clone. The V call is TRBV19, the J call TRBJ2-2; tentatively, D is TRBD2 (5 bases). Germline V CDR1 and CDR2: LNHDA, SQIVND (reference sequence). This CDR3 spans 16 amino acids. Trimming removed 2 bases from V and 0 bases from J, with 10 bases in between. Written as DNA, the CDR3 is TGTGCCAGTAGTATATGGCCCGGGGCGAACACCGGGGAGCTGTTTTTT. Protein sequence: CASSIWPGANTGELFF.

The J gene is TRBJ2-1, the V gene TRBV5-1; the match to TRBD2 covers 11 bases. CDR3 length: 16 residues. Germline lookup yields CDR1 SGHRS and CDR2 YFSETQ. The V gene end was trimmed by 4 bases and the J gene end by 7 bases; junction bases not matched to a gene: 10. Here the CDR3 DNA reads TGCGCCAGCAGCGTCAATAGCGGGAGGGCGGCGAATGAGCAGTTCTTC. Protein: CASSVNSGRAANEQFF.

This rearrangement joins TRBV9 to TRBJ2-2; weak D call: TRBD2 (6 bases). Between the trimmed V and J ends, which lost 7 bases and 1 base, there was a span of 11 bases. Germline assignment: CDR1 SGDLS and CDR2 YYNGEE. The CDR3 spans 14 residues. DNA of the CDR3: TGTGCCAGCGCGGGGCAGGGGAACACCGGGGAGCTGTTTTTT. This gives the protein CASAGQGNTGELFF. Based on the CDR3 plus reference TRBV9 and TRBJ2-2, the full variable domain is DSGVTQTPKHLITATGQRVTLRCSPRSGDLSVYWYQQSLDQGLQFLIQYYNGEERAKGNILERFSAQQFPDLHSELNLSSLELGDSALYFCASAGQGNTGELFFGEGSRLTVL.

This rearrangement joins TRBV7-9 to TRBJ2-7; the match to TRBD1 covers 10 bases. V shed 5 bases, J shed 4 bases, and the junction held 5 bases outside the gene matches. Germline V gene data show CDR1 as SEHNR and CDR2 as FQNEAQ (reference sequence). The CDR3 is made up of 14 amino acids. The CDR3 nucleotides read TGTGCCAGCAGCCCGACAGGGGGCTCATACGAGCAGTACTTC. Protein product: CASSPTGGSYEQYF. Together with reference TRBV7-9 and TRBJ2-7, the CDR3 gives the full variable domain: DTGVSQNPRHKITKRGQNVTFRCDPISEHNRLYWYRQTLGQGPEFLTYFQNEAQLEKSRLLSDRFSAERPKGSFSTLEIQRTEQGDSAMYLCASSPTGGSYEQYFGPGTRLTVT.

The chain employs TRBV5-6 and TRBJ1-2; D may be TRBD1 (6 bases). Germline assignment: CDR1 SGHDT and CDR2 YYEEEE. V was trimmed by 6 bases and J by 4 bases, leaving 13 bases between them. The CDR3 runs to 13 residues. The CDR3 nucleotides are TGTGCCAGCACCTTAGACAGGAGCTATGGCTACACCTTC. It codes for CASTLDRSYGYTF.

The chain employs TRBV11-2 and TRBJ1-2; maybe TRBD1 (6 bases). V dropped 5 bases and J dropped 5 bases, with 21 bases sitting between them. The CDR3 runs to 16 residues. The germline V gene has CDR1 SGHAT and CDR2 FQNNGV. The CDR3 region is CASSPNIGGAPYGYTF. The CDR3 nucleotides read TGTGCCAGCAGCCCCAATATTGGGGGGGCCCCTTATGGCTACACCTTC.

The chain carries TRBV15 and TRBJ2-7; maybe TRBD1 (6 bases). CDR1 is LNHNV, CDR2 YYDKDF, per germline (reference sequence). V shed 3 bases and J shed 0 bases, with 15 bases lying between them. The CDR3 covers 16 residues. CDR3 in amino acids: CATSSLQGSLSYEQYF. CDR3 in DNA: TGTGCCACCAGCAGCTTACAGGGCTCTCTCTCCTACGAGCAGTACTTC.

The chain links TRBV18 to TRBJ1-1; D call uncertain. This CDR3 has 14 residues. CDR1 is KGHSH and CDR2 is LQKENI in the germline V gene. Trimming cost V 0 bases and J 4 bases, with 9 bases left between them. The CDR3 sequence: CASSPPLVGTEAFF. The CDR3 DNA reads TGTGCCAGCTCACCACCGCTGGTTGGCACTGAAGCTTTCTTT.

The rearrangement joins TRBV27 to TRBJ2-3, with D unresolved. Germline V CDR1 and CDR2: MNHEY, SMNVEV (reference sequence). The CDR3 contains 12 residues. Trimming shortened V by 5 bases and J by 2 bases, and 5 bases separated the two germline ends. CDR3 DNA sequence: TGTGCCAGCAGTCCACCCACAGATACGCAGTATTTT. It encodes CASSPPTDTQYF.

The V and J genes are TRBV29-1 and TRBJ2-1; D remains ambiguous. CDR1 and CDR2 (germline): SQVTM, ANQGSEA. CDR3 length: 11 amino acids. Between the trimmed V and J ends, which lost 3 bases and 8 bases, there was a span of 8 bases. This chain's CDR3 is CSVEGFYEQFF. DNA for the CDR3: TGCAGCGTTGAGGGGTTTTATGAGCAGTTCTTC.

The chain couples TRBV20-1 to TRBJ2-1; no clear D. CDR3 size: 10 residues. Trimming took off 6 bases at V and 7 bases at J, with 7 bases between the two ends. Germline loops: CDR1 DFQATT, CDR2 SNEGSKA (reference sequence). The DNA for the CDR3 is TGCAGTGCCCATAGGAATGAGCAGTTCTTC. Its translation is CSAHRNEQFF.

This chain's CDR3 is CASSVGQGDETQYF. The CDR3 bases are TGCGCCAGCAGTGTGGGACAGGGGGACGAGACCCAGTACTTC. The chain is built from TRBV4-3 and TRBJ2-5; the match to TRBD1 covers 11 bases. Per the germline V gene, CDR1 is LGHNA and CDR2 is YSLEER. The CDR3 totals 14 residues. Losses at the gene ends were 6 bases for V and 5 bases for J; bases not matched to a gene: 5.

The CDR3, as DNA: TGCAGCGCCTCCGGGGGGGCGAACTATGGCTACACCTTC. It translates to CSASGGANYGYTF. The V call is TRBV29-1, the J call TRBJ1-2, with a tentative D call TRBD1 (6 bases). The germline V gene has CDR1 SQVTM and CDR2 ANQGSEA. Trimming shortened V by 7 bases and J by 2 bases, and 14 bases separated the two germline ends. The CDR3 loop spans 13 amino acids.

The chain is built from TRBV4-1 and TRBJ2-7, with TRBD1 matching 7 bases. The CDR3 is 15 residues long. Germline CDR1 reads MGHRA; CDR2 reads YSYEKL. V lost 4 bases, J lost 0 bases, and 6 bases stayed unmatched. The CDR3: CASSRITGVSYEQYF. The CDR3 DNA follows: TGCGCCAGCAGCCGCATCACAGGGGTCTCCTACGAGCAGTACTTC.

The chain couples TRBV7-8 to TRBJ2-1; D gene uncertain. This CDR3 is built from 13 residues. Trimming stripped 1 base from V and 5 bases from J, with 6 bases between. CDR1 and CDR2 from the germline V gene are SGHVS and FQNEAQ. Written as DNA, the CDR3 is TGTGCCAGCAGCTTAGAACCTAACAATGAGCAGTTCTTC. This encodes CASSLEPNNEQFF.

This clone showed up just once. The chain employs TRBV6-6 and TRBJ1-1; weak D call: TRBD1 (5 bases). Germline CDR1 and CDR2: MNHNY and SVGAGI (reference sequence). V dropped 6 bases and J dropped 4 bases, with 15 bases sitting between them. There are 14 residues in the CDR3. This chain's CDR3 is CASRSSGEGTEAFF. DNA of the CDR3: TGTGCCAGCAGGTCCTCGGGGGAAGGCACTGAAGCTTTCTTT.

The chain recombines TRBV29-1 with TRBJ2-5, with a weak D call TRBD2 (5 bases). The germline V gene encodes CDR1 SQVTM and CDR2 ANQGSEA. The CDR3 extends over 13 amino acids. The V and J ends lost 4 bases and 4 bases respectively, with 13 bases between them. The CDR3 coding sequence is TGCAGCGTTGGCGTCTTAGGAGGAGAGACCCAGTACTTC. This gives the protein CSVGVLGGETQYF. The variable domain in full, with the rest retrieved from reference TRBV29-1 and TRBJ2-5, is SAVISQKPSRDICQRGTSLTIQCQVDSQVTMMFWYRQQPGQSLTLIATANQGSEATYESGFVIDKFPISRPNLTFSTLTVSNMSPEDSSIYLCSVGVLGGETQYFGPGTRLLVL.

The chain joins TRBV28 to TRBJ2-5; D gene unclear. CDR1 is MDHEN and CDR2 is SYDVKM in the germline V gene. CDR3 length: 15 amino acids. V dropped 6 bases and J dropped 2 bases, with 16 bases sitting between them. This CDR3 reads CASSKDQALQETQYF. In nucleotides, the CDR3 is TGTGCCAGCAGCAAGGACCAGGCCTTACAAGAGACCCAGTACTTC. The whole variable domain, filled in from reference TRBV28 and TRBJ2-5, reads DVKVTQSSRYLVKRTGEKVFLECVQDMDHENMFWYRQDPGLGLRLIYFSYDVKMKEKGDIPEGYSVSREKKERFSLILESASTNQTSMYLCASSKDQALQETQYFGPGTRLLVL.

To note about this clone: One end of the junction fails to match germline, which may point to a read error. CDR3 in amino acids: CASSSSGSNEKLFF. The CDR3 DNA is TGTGCTAGCAGCTCTAGTGGGTCTAATGAAAAACTGTTTTTT. The V gene is TRBV7-7, the J gene TRBJ1-4; D is undetermined. Germline V lookup: CDR1 SSHAT, CDR2 FNYEAQ (reference sequence). This CDR3 region has 14 residues.

A remark on this clone: Other DNA sequences in the sample encode the same CDR3. The chain couples TRBV5-4 to TRBJ2-7, with 7 nucleotides matching TRBD2. The length of the CDR3 is 15 residues. Germline V lookup: CDR1 SGHNT, CDR2 YYREEE (reference sequence). The junction had 6 bases not matched to a gene; V was cut back by 2 bases and J by 1 base. The DNA of the CDR3 is TGTGCCAGCAGCTTTCTGGCGGGAGCATCCTACGAGCAGTACTTC. Translating it yields CASSFLAGASYEQYF.

The chain recombines TRBV5-6 with TRBJ1-2, with D possibly matching TRBD1 (6 bases). Per germline, CDR1 SGHDT and CDR2 YYEEEE. V was shortened by 0 bases and J by 13 bases, with 19 bases between the two germline ends. The length of the CDR3 is 14 residues. DNA for the CDR3: TGTGCCAGCAGCTTGGTGGCCAGGGGTGATTCAGGCACCTTC. Translating it yields CASSLVARGDSGTF.

The chain employs TRBV7-9 and TRBJ2-5; TRBD2 is a possible D gene (6 bases). Germline lookup yields CDR1 SEHNR and CDR2 FQNEAQ (reference sequence). The CDR3 is made up of 17 amino acids. V lost 2 bases and J lost 2, with 18 bases in between. The CDR3 nucleotides read TGTGCCAGCAGCTTAATGGGGGGTTGGGTACGACAAGAGACCCAGTACTTC. Translating it yields CASSLMGGWVRQETQYF. The full variable domain, rest sourced from reference TRBV7-9 and TRBJ2-5, is DTGVSQNPRHKITKRGQNVTFRCDPISEHNRLYWYRQTLGQGPEFLTYFQNEAQLEKSRLLSDRFSAERPKGSFSTLEIQRTEQGDSAMYLCASSLMGGWVRQETQYFGPGTRLLVL.

The chain uses TRBV5-4 and TRBJ2-3; 9 nucleotides align to TRBD1. With 4 bases clipped from V and 8 bases from J, the junction kept 11 bases outside the gene matches. This CDR3 has 15 residues. Germline V gene data show CDR1 as SGHNT and CDR2 as YYREEE (reference sequence). The CDR3 DNA is TGTGCCAGCAGCACCGGACAGGGGCCTTGGGGTACGCAGTATTTT. This gives the protein CASSTGQGPWGTQYF.

The genes are TRBV11-3 and TRBJ2-3; TRBD1 matches at 10 bases. Unmatched junction bases numbered 4, after V lost 1 base and J lost 3 bases. The CDR3 spans 16 residues. The germline V gene encodes CDR1 SGHNT and CDR2 YENEEA. The CDR3 sequence is CASSLGDRGETDTQYF. As DNA, the CDR3 is TGTGCCAGCAGCTTAGGGGACAGGGGAGAAACAGATACGCAGTATTTT.

The V and J genes are TRBV5-1 and TRBJ1-1; 7 nucleotides agree with TRBD1. This CDR3 has 14 amino acids. Trimming took 5 bases from V and 0 from J; bases not matched to a gene: 4. The germline V gene encodes CDR1 SGHRS and CDR2 YFSETQ. Here the CDR3 reads CASRRDRMNTEAFF. Here the CDR3 DNA reads TGCGCCAGCAGACGGGACAGAATGAACACTGAAGCTTTCTTT.

The chain combines TRBV28 with TRBJ1-2; 8 bases match TRBD1. The germline gives CDR1 MDHEN, CDR2 SYDVKM. The CDR3 extends over 14 amino acids. Trimming at V came to 7 bases and at J to 8 bases, leaving 12 bases not matched to a gene. The CDR3 bases are TGTGCCAGCACCTTCACGGGACCAGGGGGCGGCTACACCTTC. The encoded protein is CASTFTGPGGGYTF.